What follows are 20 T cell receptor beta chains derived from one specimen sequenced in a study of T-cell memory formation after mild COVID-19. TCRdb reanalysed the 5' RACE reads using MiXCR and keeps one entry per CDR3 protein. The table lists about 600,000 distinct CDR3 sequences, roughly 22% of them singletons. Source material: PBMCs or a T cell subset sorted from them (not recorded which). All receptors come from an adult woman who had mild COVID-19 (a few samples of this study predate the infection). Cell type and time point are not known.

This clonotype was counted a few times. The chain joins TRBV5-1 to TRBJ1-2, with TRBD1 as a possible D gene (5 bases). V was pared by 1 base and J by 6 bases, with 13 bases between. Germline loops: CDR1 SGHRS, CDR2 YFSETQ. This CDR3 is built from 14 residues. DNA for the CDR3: TGCGCCAGCAGCTTGTCGGTTCAGGGACATGGCTACACCTTC. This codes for CASSLSVQGHGYTF.

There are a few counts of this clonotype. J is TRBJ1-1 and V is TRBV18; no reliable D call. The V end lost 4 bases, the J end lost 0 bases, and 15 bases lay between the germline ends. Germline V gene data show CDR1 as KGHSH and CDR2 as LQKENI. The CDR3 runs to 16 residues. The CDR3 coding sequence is TGTGCCAGCTCACTCGAGGACCGCCAAATGAACACTGAAGCTTTCTTT. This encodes CASSLEDRQMNTEAFF.

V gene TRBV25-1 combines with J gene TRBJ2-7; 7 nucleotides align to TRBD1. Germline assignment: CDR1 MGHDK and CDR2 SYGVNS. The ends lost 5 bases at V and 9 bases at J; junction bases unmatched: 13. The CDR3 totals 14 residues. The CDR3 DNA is TGTGCCAGCAGTCAACCGGGACAGACTACCGGGCAGTACTTC. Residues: CASSQPGQTTGQYF.

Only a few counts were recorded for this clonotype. CDR3 protein: CATSRDRLAGRAYNEQFF. As DNA, the CDR3 is TGTGCCACCAGCAGAGATCGACTAGCGGGGAGGGCCTACAATGAGCAGTTCTTC. The chain combines TRBV15 with TRBJ2-1; 11 bases agree with TRBD2. Germline values: CDR1 LNHNV, CDR2 YYDKDF (reference sequence). Trimming took 0 bases from V and 2 from J; bases not matched to a gene: 6. This CDR3 has 18 residues.

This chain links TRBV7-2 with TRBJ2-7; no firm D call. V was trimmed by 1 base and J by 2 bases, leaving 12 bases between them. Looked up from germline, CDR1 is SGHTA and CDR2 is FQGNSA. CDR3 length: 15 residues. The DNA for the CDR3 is TGTGCCAGCAGCTTAGGGCAGAACTTTGCCTACGAGCAGTACTTC. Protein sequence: CASSLGQNFAYEQYF.

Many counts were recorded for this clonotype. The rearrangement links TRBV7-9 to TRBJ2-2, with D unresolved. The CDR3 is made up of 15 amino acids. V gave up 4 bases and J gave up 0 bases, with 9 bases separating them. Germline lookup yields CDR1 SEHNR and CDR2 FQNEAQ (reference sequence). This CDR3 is CASSSTLPNTGELFF. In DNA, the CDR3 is TGTGCCAGCAGCTCCACCCTCCCGAACACCGGGGAGCTGTTTTTT. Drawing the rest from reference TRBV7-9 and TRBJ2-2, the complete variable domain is DTGVSQNPRHKITKRGQNVTFRCDPISEHNRLYWYRQTLGQGPEFLTYFQNEAQLEKSRLLSDRFSAERPKGSFSTLEIQRTEQGDSAMYLCASSSTLPNTGELFFGEGSRLTVL.

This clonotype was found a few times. CDR3 nucleotides: TGCGCCAGCAGCTTGAGACAGGGAGGCCCCTACAATGAGCAGTTCTTC. It yields the protein CASSLRQGGPYNEQFF. V and J are TRBV5-1 and TRBJ2-1; TRBD1 is a possible D gene (7 bases). Germline-derived CDR1 and CDR2 are SGHRS and YFSETQ. V was pared by 1 base and J by 2 bases, with 13 bases between. There are 16 residues in the CDR3.

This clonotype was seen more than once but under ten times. CDR3 bases: TGTGCCATACAGGGACAGCCGAACACTGAAGCTTTCTTT. Its protein is CAIQGQPNTEAFF. The gene calls are TRBV10-3 and TRBJ1-1, with 7 bases that match TRBD1. V lost 9 bases, J lost 1 base, and 5 bases stayed unmatched. Germline lookup yields CDR1 ENHRY and CDR2 SYGVKD. The CDR3 consists of 13 residues.

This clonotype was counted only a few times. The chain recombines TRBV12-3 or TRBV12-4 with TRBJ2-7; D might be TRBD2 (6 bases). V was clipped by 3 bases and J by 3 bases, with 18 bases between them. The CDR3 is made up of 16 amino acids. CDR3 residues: CASSLGLGLFNYEQYF. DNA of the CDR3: TGTGCCAGCAGTTTGGGACTGGGACTCTTCAACTACGAGCAGTACTTC.

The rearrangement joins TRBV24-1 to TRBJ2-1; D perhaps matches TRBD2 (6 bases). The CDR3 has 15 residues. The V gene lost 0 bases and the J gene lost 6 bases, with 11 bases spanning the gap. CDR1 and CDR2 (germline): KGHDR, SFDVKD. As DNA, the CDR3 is TGTGCCACCAGTGATTTGATGGAGGGCCGCAATGAGCAGTTCTTC. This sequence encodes CATSDLMEGRNEQFF.

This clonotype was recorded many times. The CDR3 nucleotides read TGTGCCAGCAGTCGTAAAGGACCCGGGACATCTTTGAGCTCCTACGAGCAGTACTTC. Protein: CASSRKGPGTSLSSYEQYF. V gene TRBV27 combines with J gene TRBJ2-7; a possible D gene is TRBD1 (6 bases). This CDR3 is 19 amino acids long. The V end lost 5 bases, the J end lost 0 bases, and 26 bases lay between the germline ends. CDR1 is MNHEY, CDR2 SMNVEV, per germline (reference sequence).

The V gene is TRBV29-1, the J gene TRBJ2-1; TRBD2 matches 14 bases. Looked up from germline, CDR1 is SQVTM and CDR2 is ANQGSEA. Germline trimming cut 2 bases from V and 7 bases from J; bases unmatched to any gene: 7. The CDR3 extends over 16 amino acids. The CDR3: CSVELGTSGGGNEQFF. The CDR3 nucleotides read TGCAGCGTTGAACTCGGGACTAGCGGGGGAGGGAATGAGCAGTTCTTC.

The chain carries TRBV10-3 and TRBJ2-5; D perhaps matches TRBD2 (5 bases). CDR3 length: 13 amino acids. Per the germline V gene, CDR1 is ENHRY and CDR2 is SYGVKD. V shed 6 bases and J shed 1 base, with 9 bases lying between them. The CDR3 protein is CAISGIPQETQYF. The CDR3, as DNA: TGTGCCATCAGCGGGATCCCCCAAGAGACCCAGTACTTC.

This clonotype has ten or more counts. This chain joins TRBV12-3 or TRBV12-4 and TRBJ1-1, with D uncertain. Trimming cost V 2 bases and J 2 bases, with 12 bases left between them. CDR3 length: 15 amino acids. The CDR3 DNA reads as TGTGCCAGCAGTTTATTGGCAGGTGGCAACACTGAAGCTTTCTTT. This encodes CASSLLAGGNTEAFF.

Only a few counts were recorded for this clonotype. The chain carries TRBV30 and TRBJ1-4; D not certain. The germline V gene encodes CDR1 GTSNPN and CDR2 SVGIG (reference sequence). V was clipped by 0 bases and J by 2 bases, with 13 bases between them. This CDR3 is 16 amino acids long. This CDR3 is CAWSVGGQRTNEKLFF. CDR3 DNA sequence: TGTGCCTGGAGTGTAGGTGGGCAGAGGACTAATGAAAAACTGTTTTTT. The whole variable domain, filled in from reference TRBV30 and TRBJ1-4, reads SQTIHQWPATLVQPVGSPLSLECTVEGTSNPNLYWYRQAAGRGLQLLFYSVGIGQISSEVPQNLSASRPQDRQFILSSKKLLLSDSGFYLCAWSVGGQRTNEKLFFGSGTQLSVL.

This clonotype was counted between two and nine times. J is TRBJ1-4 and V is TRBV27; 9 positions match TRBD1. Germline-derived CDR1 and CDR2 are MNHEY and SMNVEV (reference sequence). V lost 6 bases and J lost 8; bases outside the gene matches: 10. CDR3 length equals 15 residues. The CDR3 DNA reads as TGTGCCAGCAGATTACAGGGGGCGATAGCCGAAAAACTGTTTTTT. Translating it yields CASRLQGAIAEKLFF.

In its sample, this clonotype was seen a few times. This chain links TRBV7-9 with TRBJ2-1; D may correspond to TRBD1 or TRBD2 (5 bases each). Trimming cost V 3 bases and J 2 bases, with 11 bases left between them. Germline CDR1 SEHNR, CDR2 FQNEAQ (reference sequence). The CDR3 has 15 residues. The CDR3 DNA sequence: TGTGCCAGCAGCTTCCCTTCGGGACCCTACAATGAGCAGTTCTTC. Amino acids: CASSFPSGPYNEQFF. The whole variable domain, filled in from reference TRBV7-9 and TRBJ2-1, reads DTGVSQNPRHKITKRGQNVTFRCDPISEHNRLYWYRQTLGQGPEFLTYFQNEAQLEKSRLLSDRFSAERPKGSFSTLEIQRTEQGDSAMYLCASSFPSGPYNEQFFGPGTRLTVL.

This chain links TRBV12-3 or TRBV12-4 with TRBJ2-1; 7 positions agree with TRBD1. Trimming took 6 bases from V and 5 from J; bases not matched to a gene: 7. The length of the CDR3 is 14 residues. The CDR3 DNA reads TGTGCCAGCAGCGGACGGGACAGAAACAATGAGCAGTTCTTC. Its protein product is CASSGRDRNNEQFF.

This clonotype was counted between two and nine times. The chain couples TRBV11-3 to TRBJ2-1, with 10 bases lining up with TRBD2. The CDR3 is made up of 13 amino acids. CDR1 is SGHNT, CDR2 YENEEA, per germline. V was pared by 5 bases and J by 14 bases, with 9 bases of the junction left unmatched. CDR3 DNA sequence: TGTGCCAGCAGCACCCGGACTAGCGGACGGAAGTTCTTC. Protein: CASSTRTSGRKFF.

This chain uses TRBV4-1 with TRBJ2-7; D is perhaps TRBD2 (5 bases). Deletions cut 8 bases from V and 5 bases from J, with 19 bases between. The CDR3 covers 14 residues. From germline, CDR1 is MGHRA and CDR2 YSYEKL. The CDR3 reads CASASEDSPHEQYF. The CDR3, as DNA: TGCGCCAGCGCCTCGGAGGACTCTCCACACGAGCAGTACTTC.